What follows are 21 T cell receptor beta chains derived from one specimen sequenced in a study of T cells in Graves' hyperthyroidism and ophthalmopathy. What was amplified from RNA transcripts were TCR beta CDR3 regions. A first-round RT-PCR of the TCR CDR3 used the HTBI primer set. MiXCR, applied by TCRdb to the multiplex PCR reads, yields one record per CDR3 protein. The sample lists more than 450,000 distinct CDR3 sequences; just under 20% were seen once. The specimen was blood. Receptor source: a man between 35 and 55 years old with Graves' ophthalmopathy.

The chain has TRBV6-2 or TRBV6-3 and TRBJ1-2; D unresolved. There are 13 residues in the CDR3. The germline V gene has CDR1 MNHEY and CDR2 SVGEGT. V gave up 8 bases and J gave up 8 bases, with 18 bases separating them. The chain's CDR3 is CASGDGARLGYTF. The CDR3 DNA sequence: TGTGCCAGCGGAGATGGAGCCAGACTGGGCTACACCTTC.

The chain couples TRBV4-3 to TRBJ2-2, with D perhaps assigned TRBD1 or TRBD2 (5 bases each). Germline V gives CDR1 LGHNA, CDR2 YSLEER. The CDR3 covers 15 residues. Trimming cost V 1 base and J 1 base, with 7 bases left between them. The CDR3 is CASSQGGVNTGELFF. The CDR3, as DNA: TGCGCCAGCAGCCAAGGAGGGGTGAACACCGGGGAGCTGTTTTTT.

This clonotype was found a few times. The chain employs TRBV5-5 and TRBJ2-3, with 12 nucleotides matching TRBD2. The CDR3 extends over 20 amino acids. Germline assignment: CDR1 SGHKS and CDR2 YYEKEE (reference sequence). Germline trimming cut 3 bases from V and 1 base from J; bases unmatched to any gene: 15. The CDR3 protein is CASSSATLAGGPRGTDTQYF. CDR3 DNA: TGTGCCAGCAGCTCCGCCACCCTAGCGGGAGGGCCGAGAGGCACAGATACGCAGTATTTT.

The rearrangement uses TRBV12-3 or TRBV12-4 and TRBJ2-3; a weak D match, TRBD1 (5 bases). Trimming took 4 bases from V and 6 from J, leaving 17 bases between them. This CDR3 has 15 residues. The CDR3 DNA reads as TGTGCCAGCAGTTCGGACACCCTGGGGTCGGATACGCAGTATTTT. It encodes CASSSDTLGSDTQYF.

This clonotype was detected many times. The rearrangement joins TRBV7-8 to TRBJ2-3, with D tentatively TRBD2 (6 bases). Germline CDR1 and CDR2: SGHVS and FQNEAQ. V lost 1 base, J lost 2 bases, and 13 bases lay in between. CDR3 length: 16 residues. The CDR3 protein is CASSLGPLAPTDTQYF. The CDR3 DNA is TGTGCCAGCAGCTTAGGACCGCTAGCGCCCACAGATACGCAGTATTTT.

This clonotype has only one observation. The CDR3 is CSVVLASFYEQYF. The CDR3 nucleotides are TGCAGCGTGGTCCTGGCCAGCTTCTACGAGCAGTACTTC. This chain connects TRBV29-1 to TRBJ2-7; D call uncertain. Germline CDR1 SQVTM, CDR2 ANQGSEA. With 6 bases removed from V and 3 bases from J, the gap between germline ends came to 15 bases. The CDR3 spans 13 residues.

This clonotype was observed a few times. CDR3 residues: CASSYSHLPEGYTF. CDR3 DNA sequence: TGTGCCAGCAGTTACTCGCACCTACCGGAGGGCTACACCTTC. The genes are TRBV6-5 and TRBJ1-2; unclear D gene. Germline CDR1 reads MNHEY; CDR2 reads SVGAGI. This CDR3 comprises 14 residues. V shed 0 bases and J shed 8 bases, with 13 bases lying between them.

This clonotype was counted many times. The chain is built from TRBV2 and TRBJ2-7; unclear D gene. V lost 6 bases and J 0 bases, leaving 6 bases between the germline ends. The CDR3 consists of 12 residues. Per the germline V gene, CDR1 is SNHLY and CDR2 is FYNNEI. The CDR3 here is CASSSHSYEQYF. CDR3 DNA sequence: TGTGCCAGCAGCTCACACTCCTACGAGCAGTACTTC.

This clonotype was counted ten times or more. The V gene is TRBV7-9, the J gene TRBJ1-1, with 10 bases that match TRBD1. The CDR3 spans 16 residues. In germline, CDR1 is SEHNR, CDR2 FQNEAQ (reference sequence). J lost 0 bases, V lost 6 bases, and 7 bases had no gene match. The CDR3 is CASRRPGQGMNTEAFF. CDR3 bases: TGTGCCAGCAGACGACCGGGACAGGGGATGAACACTGAAGCTTTCTTT.

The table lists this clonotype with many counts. CDR3 coding DNA: TGTGCCAGCAGTTACTCGGGGTCTAACTACGAGCAGTACTTC. Translating gives CASSYSGSNYEQYF. J is TRBJ2-7 and V is TRBV6-6; the D is unclear. The ends were cut back, 0 bases at V and 3 bases at J, with 9 bases in the middle. CDR1 is MNHNY and CDR2 is SVGAGI in the germline V gene (reference sequence). This CDR3 comprises 14 residues.

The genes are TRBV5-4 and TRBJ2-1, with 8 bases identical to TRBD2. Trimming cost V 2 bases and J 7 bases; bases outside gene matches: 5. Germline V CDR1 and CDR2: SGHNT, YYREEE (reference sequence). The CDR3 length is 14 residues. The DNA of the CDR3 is TGTGCCAGCAGCTTAATAGCGGGGAGGAATGAGCAGTTCTTC. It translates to CASSLIAGRNEQFF. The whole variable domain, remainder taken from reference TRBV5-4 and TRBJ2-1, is ETGVTQSPTHLIKTRGQQVTLRCSSQSGHNTVSWYQQALGQGPQFIFQYYREEENGRGNFPPRFSGLQFPNYSSELNVNALELDDSALYLCASSLIAGRNEQFFGPGTRLTVL.

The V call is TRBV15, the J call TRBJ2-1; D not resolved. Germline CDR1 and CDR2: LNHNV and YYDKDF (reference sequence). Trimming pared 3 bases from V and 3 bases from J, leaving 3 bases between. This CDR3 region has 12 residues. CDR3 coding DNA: TGTGCCACCAGCAGGGTCTACAATGAGCAGTTCTTC. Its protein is CATSRVYNEQFF.

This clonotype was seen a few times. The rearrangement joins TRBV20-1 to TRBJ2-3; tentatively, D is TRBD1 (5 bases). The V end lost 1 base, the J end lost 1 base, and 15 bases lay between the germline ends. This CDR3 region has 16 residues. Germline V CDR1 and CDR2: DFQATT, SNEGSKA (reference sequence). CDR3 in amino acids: CSARGAPGKRTDTQYF. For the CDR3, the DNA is TGCAGTGCTAGAGGAGCCCCAGGGAAGCGCACAGATACGCAGTATTTT.

This chain's CDR3 is CASSEGWDTTNEKLFF. The CDR3 coding sequence is TGTGCCAGCAGTGAAGGTTGGGACACAACTAATGAAAAACTGTTTTTT. The rearrangement uses TRBV2 and TRBJ1-4; weak D call: TRBD1 (6 bases). Trimming cost V 1 base and J 0 bases, with 9 bases left between them. The CDR3 consists of 16 residues. Germline CDR1 is SNHLY and CDR2 is FYNNEI.

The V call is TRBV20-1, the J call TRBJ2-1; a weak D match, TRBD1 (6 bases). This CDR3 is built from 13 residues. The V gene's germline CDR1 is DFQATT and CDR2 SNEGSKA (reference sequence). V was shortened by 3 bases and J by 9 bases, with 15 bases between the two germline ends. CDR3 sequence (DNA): TGCAGTGCTAGGAAAGACAGGTGGATTGAGCAGTTCTTC. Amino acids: CSARKDRWIEQFF.

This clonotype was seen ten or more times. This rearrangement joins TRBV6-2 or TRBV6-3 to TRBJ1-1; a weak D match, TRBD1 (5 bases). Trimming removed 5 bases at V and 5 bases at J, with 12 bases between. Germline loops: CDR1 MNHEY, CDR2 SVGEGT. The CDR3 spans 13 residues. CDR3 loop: CASSPGWGTEAFF. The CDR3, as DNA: TGTGCCAGCAGTCCCGGATGGGGGACTGAAGCTTTCTTT.

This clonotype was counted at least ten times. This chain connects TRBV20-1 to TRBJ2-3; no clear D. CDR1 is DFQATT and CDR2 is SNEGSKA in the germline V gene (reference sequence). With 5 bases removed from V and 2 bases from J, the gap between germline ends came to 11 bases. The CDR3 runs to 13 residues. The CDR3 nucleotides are TGCAGTGCTGGGGAATCTGTCACAGATACGCAGTATTTT. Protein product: CSAGESVTDTQYF.

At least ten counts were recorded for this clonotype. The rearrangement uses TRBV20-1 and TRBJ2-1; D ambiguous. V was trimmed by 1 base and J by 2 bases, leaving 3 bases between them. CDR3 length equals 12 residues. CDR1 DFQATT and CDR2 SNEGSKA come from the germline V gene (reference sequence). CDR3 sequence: CSARVTYNEQFF. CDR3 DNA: TGCAGTGCTAGAGTTACCTACAATGAGCAGTTCTTC.

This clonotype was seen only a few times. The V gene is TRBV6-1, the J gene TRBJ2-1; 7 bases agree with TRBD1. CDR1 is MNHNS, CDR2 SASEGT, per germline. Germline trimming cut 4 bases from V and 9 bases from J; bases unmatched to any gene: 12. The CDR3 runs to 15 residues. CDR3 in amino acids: CASSGDSPFTTEQFF. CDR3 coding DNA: TGTGCCAGCAGTGGGGACAGTCCCTTTACAACTGAGCAGTTCTTC.

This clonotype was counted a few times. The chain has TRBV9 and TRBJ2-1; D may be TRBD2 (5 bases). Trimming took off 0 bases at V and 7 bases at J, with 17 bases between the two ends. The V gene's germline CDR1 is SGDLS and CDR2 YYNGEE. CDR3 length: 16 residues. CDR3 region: CASSVDSRGPWNEQFF. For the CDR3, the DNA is TGTGCCAGCAGCGTAGACTCGAGAGGGCCATGGAATGAGCAGTTCTTC. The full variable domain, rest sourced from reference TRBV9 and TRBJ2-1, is DSGVTQTPKHLITATGQRVTLRCSPRSGDLSVYWYQQSLDQGLQFLIQYYNGEERAKGNILERFSAQQFPDLHSELNLSSLELGDSALYFCASSVDSRGPWNEQFFGPGTRLTVL.

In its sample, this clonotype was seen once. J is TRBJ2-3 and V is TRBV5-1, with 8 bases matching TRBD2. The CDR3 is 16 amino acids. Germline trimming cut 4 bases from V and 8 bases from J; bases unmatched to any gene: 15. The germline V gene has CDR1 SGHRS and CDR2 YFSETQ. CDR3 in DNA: TGCGCCAGCAGCCTCGGGGGCAGCGGGGGAAGGGTTACGCAGTATTTT. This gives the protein CASSLGGSGGRVTQYF.